A selection of T cell receptor beta chains follows, all from one sample in a study of CD8+ T cells in alopecia areata. Sequencing used immunoSEQ multiplex PCR; TCRdb keeps in-frame clones, though not all of them. Of hundreds of thousands of clones in the sample, roughly 63% were seen once. The sample in question was CD4+ T cells sorted from blood, obtained around week 54, from a patient treated with tofacitinib. These receptors came from a human donor with alopecia areata. Each CDR3 is given with its conserved first and last residue. D genes are given only for firm matches. A clone size is listed for some rows: how often the clone was seen (once, few, many), or a class if it is expanded.

TRBJ2-5,.,TRBV15,few,TGTGCCACCAGCAGAGAAGTGGACAAACCGTACCAAGAGACCCAGTACTTC,CATSREVDKPYQETQYF
TRBJ1-1,.,TRBV23-1,.,TGCGCCAGCAGAACTGAAGCTTTCTTT,CASRTEAFF
TRBJ2-3,TRBD2,TRBV29-1,.,TGCAGCGTTGACGTTAGCGGGGGCCCGAGGACGCAGTATTTT,CSVDVSGGPRTQYF
TRBJ2-3,TRBD1,TRBV5-1,few,TGCGCCAGTAGAAGACAGGGCGGTTTGGATACGCAGTATTTT,CASRRQGGLDTQYF
TRBJ1-6,TRBD1,TRBV18,.,TGTGCCAGCTCACCAGCCGCCGACAGGGGAAATTCACCCCTCCACTTT,CASSPAADRGNSPLHF
TRBJ2-7,TRBD2,TRBV5-1,.,TGCGCCAGCAGCTTGCGGGAGGACTACGAGCAGTACTTC,CASSLREDYEQYF
TRBJ1-2,.,TRBV11-2,.,TGTGCCAGCAGCTTCGTTCGTCAGGGTTCTGCTAACTATGGCTACACCTTC,CASSFVRQGSANYGYTF
TRBJ2-6,.,TRBV29-1,few,TGCAGCGTTGTAAAGTCTGGGGCCAACGTCCTGACTTTC,CSVVKSGANVLTF
TRBJ1-5,.,TRBV30,.,TGTGCCTGGAGTGTTCGGGCGATGGGCAATCAGCCCCAGCATTTT,CAWSVRAMGNQPQHF
TRBJ2-3,TRBD1,TRBV9,.,TGTGCCAGCAGCGCCTCGACAGGGATCTCCACAGATACGCAGTATTTT,CASSASTGISTDTQYF
TRBJ1-4,.,TRBV30,few,TGTGCCTGGAGTGCGAGACAACCAACTAATGAAAAACTGTTTTTT,CAWSARQPTNEKLFF
TRBJ1-5,TRBD1,TRBV6-5,.,TGTGCCAGCAGCATTGACAGGGGGGGAGATCAGCCCCAGCATTTT,CASSIDRGGDQPQHF
TRBJ1-1,.,TRBV29-1,.,TGCAGCGTCGCACAGGGCCCTGAAGCTTTCTTT,CSVAQGPEAFF
TRBJ1-1,TRBD1,TRBV29-1,few,TGCAGCGGGGGGACAGGGGCCATGAACACTGAAGCTTTCTTT,CSGGTGAMNTEAFF
TRBJ2-5,TRBD2,TRBV5-4,few,TGTGCCAGCAGCTTGGCCAAAGCGGGGAAAGAGACCCAGTACTTC,CASSLAKAGKETQYF
TRBJ2-1,.,TRBV25-1,.,TGTGCCAGCAGTGACCCCGCGGCGGGATACAATGAGCAGTTCTTC,CASSDPAAGYNEQFF
TRBJ2-3,.,TRBV29-1,.,TGCAGCGTCGGGGACGGCACAGATACGCAGTATTTT,CSVGDGTDTQYF
TRBJ2-7,.,TRBV4-3,.,TGCGCCAGCAGCCAAGAATGGTACTACGAGCAGTACTTC,CASSQEWYYEQYF
TRBJ2-2,.,TRBV5-1,few,TGCGCCAGCAGCTTGACCGTTAACGGGGAGCTGTTTTTT,CASSLTVNGELFF
TRBJ2-1,TRBD1,TRBV14,few,TGTGCCAGCAGCTTACACGGAGGGACAGGGGTAGATGAGCAGTTCTTC,CASSLHGGTGVDEQFF
TRBJ1-4,TRBD1,TRBV30,.,TGTGCCTGGAGTGAGACAGGGACTAATGAAAAACTGTTTTTT,CAWSETGTNEKLFF
TRBJ1-2,.,TRBV30,.,TGTGCCTGGAGTCTTATCTATGGCTACACCTTC,CAWSLIYGYTF
TRBJ1-6,TRBD1,TRBV30,.,TGTGCCTGGAGGCGGGACAGGGGGCCTAATTCACCCCTCCACTTT,CAWRRDRGPNSPLHF
TRBJ2-2,.,TRBV4-3,.,TGCGCCAGCAGCCAAGTAGCAGGGTCGTCCACCGGGGAGCTGTTTTTT,CASSQVAGSSTGELFF
TRBJ2-7,TRBD1,TRBV4-3,.,TGCGCCAGCAGCCAAGTAGGGACAGGGGGCTGGTACGAGCAGTACTTC,CASSQVGTGGWYEQYF